What follows is one T cell receptor beta chain and its context. Its target is not known. These data come from a study of T cells after yellow fever vaccination. Across the study: Researchers used SMART-Seq v4 Ultra Low Input to prepare fractions that had low cell numbers. Whole-study findings and limits: Subsequent to the booster, the majority of primary-vaccination clones reappeared (96% CD4, about 90% CD8).

V lost 7 bases to trimming and J lost 1 base, with 21 bases between them. The CDR3 sequence is 17 residues long. In germline, CDR1 is MRHNA, CDR2 SNTAGT. UMIs and a universal primer site were added when TCR cDNA was made by 5'RACE template switching. MiXCR, applied by TCRdb to the 5' RACE reads, yields one record per CDR3 protein. In the table there are 120,000 or so distinct CDR3 sequences, about 16% of which are singletons. The specimen was CD8+ T cells sorted from PBMCs, collected 5 days after the yellow fever booster vaccination. The chain uses TRBV6-4 and TRBJ2-3; D possibly matches TRBD1 or TRBD2 (5 bases each). The sequence was obtained from a man in his late teens or twenties who received the YFV17D yellow fever vaccine. The DNA for the CDR3 is TGTGCCAGCATCGGGGCTCCCGATTCAAATTGCACAGATACGCAGTATTTT. Its translation is CASIGAPDSNCTDTQYF.